Below are 13 T cell receptor beta chains sequenced from a single sample in a study of blood T cell repertoires in COVID-19. The data were produced by immunoSEQ multiplex PCR, yet TCRdb's version contains in-frame clones alone and is incomplete. The table has more than 110,000 clones, more than 80% seen once. Sequenced input: peripheral blood. These receptors were obtained from a human donor in a cohort sampled during active COVID-19.

The genes are TRBV5-3 and TRBJ2-7; TRBD2 might be the D (6 bases). TRBV5-3 is marked as an open reading frame, function uncertain. Trimming took off 2 bases at V and 1 base at J, with 22 bases between the two ends. The CDR3 runs to 18 residues. CDR3 protein: CARSFQHNSGLSSYEQYF. The DNA for the CDR3 is TGTGCCAGAAGCTTCCAACATAATAGCGGACTTAGTTCCTACGAGCAGTACTTC.

This clone came up many times. This chain uses TRBV11-1 with TRBJ2-7; 10 nucleotides align to TRBD1. The V gene end was trimmed by 5 bases and the J gene end by 5 bases; junction bases not matched to a gene: 3. The CDR3 consists of 13 residues. Germline lookup yields CDR1 SGHAT and CDR2 FQDESV (reference sequence). CDR3 DNA: TGTGCCAGCAGCACCGGGACAGGGGACGAGCAGTACTTC. As protein: CASSTGTGDEQYF.

The gene calls are TRBV29-1 and TRBJ2-7; the match to TRBD2 covers 7 bases. With V trimmed by 6 bases and J by 6 bases, 8 bases remained unmatched. This CDR3 has 12 residues. Germline-derived CDR1 and CDR2 are SQVTM and ANQGSEA. The CDR3 DNA sequence: TGCAGCGTCGCTAGCGGTAAAGGCGAGCAGTACTTC. It is translated as CSVASGKGEQYF.

The V gene is TRBV6-4, the J gene TRBJ2-1; 8 bases are a match to TRBD1. Germline V gives CDR1 MRHNA, CDR2 SNTAGT. Germline trimming cut 9 bases from V and 3 bases from J; bases unmatched to any gene: 4. The CDR3 totals 13 residues. Written as DNA, the CDR3 is TGTGCCAGTAGCAGGGGGCGCTACAATGAGCAGTTCTTC. Its protein product is CASSRGRYNEQFF.

The CDR3 loop reads CASGLRGNTNTGELFF. Written as DNA, the CDR3 is TGTGCTAGTGGCCTCAGGGGTAACACGAACACCGGGGAGCTGTTTTTT. The chain recombines TRBV12-5 with TRBJ2-2, with D possibly matching TRBD1 (6 bases). Trimming cost V 6 bases and J 0 bases, with 14 bases left between them. Germline CDR1 reads LGHNT; CDR2 reads FRNRAP. This CDR3 has 16 amino acids. The full variable domain, in which reference TRBV12-5 and TRBJ2-2 provide the parts outside the CDR3, is DARVTQTPRHKVTEMGQEVTMRCQPILGHNTVFWYRQTMMQGLELLAYFRNRAPLDDSGMPKDRFSAEMPDATLATLKIQPSEPRDSAVYFCASGLRGNTNTGELFFGEGSRLTVL.

The rearrangement joins TRBV9 to TRBJ2-5; TRBD2 aligns across 9 bases. The CDR3 loop spans 17 amino acids. CDR1 and CDR2 from the germline V gene are SGDLS and YYNGEE. Unmatched junction bases numbered 11, after V lost 0 bases and J lost 5 bases. CDR3 protein: CASSVGLRGGDGETQYF. CDR3 DNA sequence: TGTGCCAGCAGCGTAGGTCTGCGGGGGGGCGATGGGGAGACCCAGTACTTC. The full variable domain, completed using reference TRBV9 and TRBJ2-5, is DSGVTQTPKHLITATGQRVTLRCSPRSGDLSVYWYQQSLDQGLQFLIQYYNGEERAKGNILERFSAQQFPDLHSELNLSSLELGDSALYFCASSVGLRGGDGETQYFGPGTRLLVL.

The chain carries TRBV15 and TRBJ2-3, with TRBD1 as a possible D gene (6 bases). This CDR3 has 15 residues. CDR1 and CDR2 (germline): LNHNV, YYDKDF (reference sequence). The V end was cut by 3 bases, the J end by 0 bases, with 10 bases between. The DNA of the CDR3 is TGTGCCACCAGCAGCCCCGACAGGAGCACAGATACGCAGTATTTT. Translation gives CATSSPDRSTDTQYF. The full variable domain, rest sourced from reference TRBV15 and TRBJ2-3, is DAMVIQNPRYQVTQFGKPVTLSCSQTLNHNVMYWYQQKSSQAPKLLFHYYDKDFNNEADTPDNFQSRRPNTSFCFLDIRSPGLGDTAMYLCATSSPDRSTDTQYFGPGTRLTVL.

This clone was observed once. Other nucleotide sequences from this sample produce the same CDR3. The rearrangement uses TRBV2 and TRBJ2-3, with 11 bases matching TRBD2. Trimming took 6 bases from V and 6 from J; bases not matched to a gene: 8. CDR1 is SNHLY and CDR2 is FYNNEI in the germline V gene. The CDR3 runs 15 residues. For the CDR3, the DNA is TGTGCCAGCAGCGTAGGGACTAGCGGAACGGATACGCAGTATTTT. Its protein product is CASSVGTSGTDTQYF.

This rearrangement joins TRBV29-1 to TRBJ1-1, with 10 bases identical to TRBD1. Germline CDR1 reads SQVTM; CDR2 reads ANQGSEA. The CDR3 totals 14 residues. The trim removed 7 bases at V and 2 bases at J, leaving 7 bases unmatched. CDR3 sequence (DNA): TGCAGCGGACAGGGGGCCTTCGATAACACTGAAGCTTTCTTT. Amino acid sequence: CSGQGAFDNTEAFF.

V is TRBV11-1 and J is TRBJ2-7, with D maybe TRBD1 (5 bases). The CDR3 has 14 residues. The V gene lost 1 base and the J gene lost 1 base, with 8 bases spanning the gap. Germline lookup yields CDR1 SGHAT and CDR2 FQDESV (reference sequence). The CDR3 region has the DNA TGTGCCAGCAGCTTAGGGGGCAGGTCCTACGAGCAGTACTTC. Its protein product is CASSLGGRSYEQYF.

The chain joins TRBV12-5 to TRBJ2-7, with D uncertain. Germline V gene lookup returns CDR1 LGHNT and CDR2 FRNRAP. Trimming pared 4 bases from V and 2 bases from J, leaving 12 bases between. This CDR3 region has 14 residues. CDR3 protein: CASGWSSYTYEQYF. The CDR3 DNA follows: TGTGCTAGTGGTTGGTCCTCCTATACCTACGAGCAGTACTTC.

The chain links TRBV11-2 to TRBJ1-1; 7 bases match TRBD1. Per the germline V gene, CDR1 is SGHAT and CDR2 is FQNNGV. The CDR3 covers 18 residues. V lost 3 bases and J lost 0; bases outside the gene matches: 13. The CDR3 sequence: CASSFPLTGVDLNTEAFF. In DNA form, the CDR3 reads TGTGCCAGCAGCTTCCCCCTCACAGGGGTAGACCTGAACACTGAAGCTTTCTTT.

The chain joins TRBV6-5 to TRBJ1-2; no reliable D call. This CDR3 region has 13 residues. V was cut by 6 bases and J by 3 bases, with 11 bases left in between. Germline V gene data show CDR1 as MNHEY and CDR2 as SVGAGI. CDR3: CASRFDTDYGYTF. CDR3 nucleotides: TGTGCCAGCAGATTTGACACTGACTATGGCTACACCTTC.